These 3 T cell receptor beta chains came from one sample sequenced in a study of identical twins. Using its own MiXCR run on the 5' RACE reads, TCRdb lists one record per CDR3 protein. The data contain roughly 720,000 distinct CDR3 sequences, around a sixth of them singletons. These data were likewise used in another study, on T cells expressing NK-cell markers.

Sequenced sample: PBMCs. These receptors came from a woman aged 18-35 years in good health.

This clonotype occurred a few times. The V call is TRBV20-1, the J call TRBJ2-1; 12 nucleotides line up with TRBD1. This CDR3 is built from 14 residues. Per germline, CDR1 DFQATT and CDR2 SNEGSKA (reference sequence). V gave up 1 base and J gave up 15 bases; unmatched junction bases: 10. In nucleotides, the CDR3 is TGCAGTGCTAGAGGGGGGACAGGGGGCAGGTTGTGGTTCTTC. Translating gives CSARGGTGGRLWFF.

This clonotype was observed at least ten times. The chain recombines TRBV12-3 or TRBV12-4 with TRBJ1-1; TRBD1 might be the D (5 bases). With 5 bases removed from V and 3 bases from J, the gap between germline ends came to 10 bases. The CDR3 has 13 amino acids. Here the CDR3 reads CASSPGTHTEAFF. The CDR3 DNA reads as TGTGCCAGCAGTCCCGGGACTCACACTGAAGCTTTCTTT.

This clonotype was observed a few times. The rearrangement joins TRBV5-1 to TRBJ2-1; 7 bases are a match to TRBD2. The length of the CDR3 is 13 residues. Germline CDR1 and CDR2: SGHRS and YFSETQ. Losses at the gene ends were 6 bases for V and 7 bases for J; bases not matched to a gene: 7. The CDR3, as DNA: TGCGCCAGCACCTTAACGGGGGGAAATGAGCAGTTCTTC. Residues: CASTLTGGNEQFF. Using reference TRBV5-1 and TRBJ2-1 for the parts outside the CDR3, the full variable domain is KAGVTQTPRYLIKTRGQQVTLSCSPISGHRSVSWYQQTPGQGLQFLFEYFSETQRNKGNFPGRFSGRQFSNSRSEMNVSTLELGDSALYLCASTLTGGNEQFFGPGTRLTVL.